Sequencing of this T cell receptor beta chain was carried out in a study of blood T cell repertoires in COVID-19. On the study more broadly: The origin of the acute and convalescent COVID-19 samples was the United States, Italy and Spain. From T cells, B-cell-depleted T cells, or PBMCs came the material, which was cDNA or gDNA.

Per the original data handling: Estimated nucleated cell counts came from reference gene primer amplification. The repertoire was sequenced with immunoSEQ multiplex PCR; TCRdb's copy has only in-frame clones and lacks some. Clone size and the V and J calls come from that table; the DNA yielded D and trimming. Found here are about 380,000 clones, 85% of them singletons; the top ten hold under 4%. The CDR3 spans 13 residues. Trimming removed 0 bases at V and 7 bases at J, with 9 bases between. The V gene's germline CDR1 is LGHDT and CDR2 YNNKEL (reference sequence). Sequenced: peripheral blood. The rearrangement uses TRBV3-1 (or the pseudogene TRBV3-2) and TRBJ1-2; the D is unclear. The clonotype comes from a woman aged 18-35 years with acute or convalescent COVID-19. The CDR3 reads CASSQDSPPGYTF. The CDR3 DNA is TGTGCCAGCAGCCAAGATTCTCCCCCTGGCTACACCTTC.